These 18 T cell receptor beta chains came from one sample sequenced in a study of cytomegalovirus exposure and HLA in healthy donors (dated by TCRdb to about 2017). To prepare the library, the immunoSEQ multiplex PCR assay was applied. A mixture of 60 forward primers for TCR Vbeta segments and 13 reverse primers for TCR Jbeta segments was used in the multiplex PCR. TCRdb took this table from immuneACCESS and kept in-frame rearrangements with V and J called. Such tables lack part of the clones; where checked against another copy, unresolved V genes explain under half of the gap, and the rest is unexplained. The sample table shows tens of thousands of clones, and 81% are seen once. About 1.2% of the sample is taken by the ten largest. What was sequenced was PBMCs. These receptors were obtained from a girl aged 2-10 years in good health and CMV-seropositive.

The chain combines TRBV10-3 with TRBJ2-1; D perhaps matches TRBD2 (6 bases). Trimming took 3 bases from V and 7 from J, leaving 19 bases between them. CDR3 length equals 16 residues. CDR1 is ENHRY, CDR2 SYGVKD, per germline. The CDR3: CAISDGINLEGNEQFF. The CDR3 DNA is TGTGCCATCAGTGACGGGATCAACCTGGAGGGTAATGAGCAGTTCTTC.

The chain is built from TRBV30 and TRBJ1-4; unclear D gene. CDR3 length equals 13 residues. Germline values: CDR1 GTSNPN, CDR2 SVGIG (reference sequence). The V end was cut by 3 bases, the J end by 8 bases, with 13 bases between. The CDR3 region has the DNA TGTGCCTGGAGCCCACCTCCTCTAGAAAAACTGTTTTTT. This sequence encodes CAWSPPPLEKLFF. Supplemented by reference TRBV30 and TRBJ1-4, the full variable domain reads SQTIHQWPATLVQPVGSPLSLECTVEGTSNPNLYWYRQAAGRGLQLLFYSVGIGQISSEVPQNLSASRPQDRQFILSSKKLLLSDSGFYLCAWSPPPLEKLFFGSGTQLSVL.

The chain carries TRBV27 and TRBJ2-3; perhaps TRBD2 as D (6 bases). Germline values: CDR1 MNHEY, CDR2 SMNVEV (reference sequence). This CDR3 has 13 residues. The germline V and J ends were trimmed by 4 bases and 5 bases, with 10 bases remaining between them. The CDR3: CASSYRREDTQYF. In DNA form, the CDR3 reads TGTGCCAGCAGTTACAGGAGGGAAGATACGCAGTATTTT.

The J gene is TRBJ1-2, the V gene TRBV11-3; D is undetermined. The CDR3 is 15 residues long. Per germline, CDR1 SGHNT and CDR2 YENEEA. V lost 5 bases and J 2 bases, leaving 15 bases between the germline ends. CDR3 sequence reads: CASSTQAGRNYGYTF. The CDR3 DNA reads TGTGCCAGCAGCACTCAGGCCGGGAGGAACTATGGCTACACCTTC.

The rearrangement joins TRBV28 to TRBJ1-2; maybe TRBD1 (6 bases). Germline values: CDR1 MDHEN, CDR2 SYDVKM. V shed 6 bases and J shed 6 bases, with 14 bases lying between them. This CDR3 contains 13 residues. The CDR3 DNA follows: TGTGCCAGCAGCGTCAGGGGTGCGGATGGCTACACCTTC. This translates into CASSVRGADGYTF.

V usage is TRBV5-4 and J usage is TRBJ2-7, with 13 bases lining up with TRBD2. CDR1 SGHNT and CDR2 YYREEE come from the germline V gene (reference sequence). CDR3 length: 17 amino acids. Trimming removed 1 base from V and 3 bases from J; junction bases left unmatched: 7. CDR3 amino acids: CASSLTGTSGVLYEQYF. Here the CDR3 DNA reads TGTGCCAGCAGCTTGACTGGGACTAGCGGGGTCCTCTACGAGCAGTACTTC.

The chain joins TRBV4-1 to TRBJ1-2; no reliable D call. The CDR3 spans 17 residues. The V end was cut by 0 bases, the J end by 7 bases, with 21 bases between. The germline V gene encodes CDR1 MGHRA and CDR2 YSYEKL. The CDR3: CASSQDLVPGSGSGYTF. CDR3 coding DNA: TGCGCCAGCAGCCAAGATTTAGTACCAGGCTCGGGGAGTGGCTACACCTTC.

The J gene is TRBJ2-2, the V gene TRBV7-9, with TRBD1 matching 7 bases. Germline CDR1 SEHNR, CDR2 FQNEAQ (reference sequence). The CDR3 extends over 16 amino acids. Trimming cost V 2 bases and J 3 bases; bases outside gene matches: 6. The CDR3 here is CASSLIQGRYTGELFF. CDR3 DNA: TGTGCCAGCAGCTTAATACAGGGGCGATACACCGGGGAGCTGTTTTTT.

The CDR3 here is CASSPQGGGKNTEAFF. The CDR3, as DNA: TGTGCCAGCAGCCCCCAGGGCGGGGGTAAAAACACTGAAGCTTTCTTT. This chain uses TRBV5-4 with TRBJ1-1; TRBD1 is a possible D gene (5 bases). The germline V gene encodes CDR1 SGHNT and CDR2 YYREEE (reference sequence). The V end was cut by 4 bases, the J end by 2 bases, with 18 bases between. The CDR3 has 16 amino acids.

This chain joins TRBV4-2 and TRBJ2-1, with TRBD2 identical over 7 bases. CDR3 length equals 14 residues. Per the germline V gene, CDR1 is LGHNA and CDR2 is YNFKEQ. The J segment lost 7 bases and the V segment lost 4 bases, leaving 7 bases of the junction unmatched. The DNA for the CDR3 is TGTGCCAGCAGCCCGGGGGGAGTAAGGAATGAGCAGTTCTTC. Translating gives CASSPGGVRNEQFF.

This clone was seen more than once but under ten times. V is TRBV2 and J is TRBJ1-1, with TRBD1 as a possible D gene (6 bases). Trimming cost V 6 bases and J 5 bases, with 13 bases left between them. CDR3 size: 13 residues. Looked up from germline, CDR1 is SNHLY and CDR2 is FYNNEI. CDR3 nucleotides: TGTGCCAGCAGGTCCGCCAGGGGTACTGAAGCTTTCTTT. It yields the protein CASRSARGTEAFF.

This rearrangement joins TRBV7-3 to TRBJ1-2; 9 nucleotides line up with TRBD1. Unmatched junction bases numbered 2, after V lost 4 bases and J lost 2 bases. In germline, CDR1 is SGHTA, CDR2 FQGTGA. The CDR3 spans 14 residues. Here the CDR3 reads CASSSQGANYGYTF. CDR3 nucleotides: TGTGCCAGCAGCTCACAGGGGGCCAACTATGGCTACACCTTC.

The V gene is TRBV6-1, the J gene TRBJ1-4; 7 bases are shared with TRBD1. The length of the CDR3 is 15 residues. With V trimmed by 3 bases and J by 8 bases, 9 bases remained unmatched. Germline-derived CDR1 and CDR2 are MNHNS and SASEGT. The CDR3 sequence: CASSDQTGDGEKLFF. CDR3 nucleotide sequence: TGTGCCAGCAGTGACCAAACAGGGGACGGGGAAAAACTGTTTTTT.

The chain recombines TRBV2 with TRBJ2-7; 8 bases fit TRBD1. Per the germline V gene, CDR1 is SNHLY and CDR2 is FYNNEI. J gave up 3 bases and V 11 bases, and 9 bases lay outside the gene matches. The CDR3 length is 13 residues. The CDR3 here is CASQGGFVYEQYF. CDR3 nucleotide sequence: TGTGCCTCACAGGGGGGTTTCGTCTACGAGCAGTACTTC. Full variable domain (outside the CDR3, taken from reference TRBV2 and TRBJ2-7): EPEVTQTPSHQVTQMGQEVILRCVPISNHLYFYWYRQILGQKVEFLVSFYNNEISEKSEIFDDQFSVERPDGSNFTLKIRSTKLEDSAMYFCASQGGFVYEQYFGPGTRLTVT.

J is TRBJ2-1 and V is TRBV5-8, with 10 bases fitting TRBD2. CDR3 length: 15 amino acids. V shed 2 bases and J 8 bases; nucleotides not matched to a gene: 7. Germline CDR1 and CDR2: SGHTS and YDEGEE. The CDR3 coding sequence is TGTGCCAGCAGCTTAGGGCTAGCGGGAGCCTATGAGCAGTTCTTC. Encoded protein: CASSLGLAGAYEQFF.

This chain connects TRBV6-6 to TRBJ1-4, with D possibly matching TRBD1 (5 bases). Per germline, CDR1 MNHNY and CDR2 SVGAGI (reference sequence). Trimming stripped 5 bases from V and 0 bases from J, with 13 bases between. There are 16 residues in the CDR3. In nucleotides, the CDR3 is TGTGCCAGCAGTAAGACAGTCCCTGCAACTAATGAAAAACTGTTTTTT. This sequence encodes CASSKTVPATNEKLFF.

This clone was counted a few times. CDR3 nucleotide sequence: TGTGCCAGCAGTGCGGGGTATAGCAATCAGCCCCAGCATTTT. The encoded protein is CASSAGYSNQPQHF. V gene TRBV6-1 combines with J gene TRBJ1-5; D gene ambiguous. The CDR3 consists of 14 residues. Germline V gene lookup returns CDR1 MNHNS and CDR2 SASEGT. With 4 bases removed from V and 0 bases from J, the gap between germline ends came to 7 bases.

The J gene is TRBJ1-4, the V gene TRBV18; D may be TRBD1 (5 bases). Germline lookup yields CDR1 KGHSH and CDR2 LQKENI. Trimming shortened V by 3 bases and J by 7 bases, and 12 bases separated the two germline ends. The CDR3 covers 14 residues. The CDR3 region is CASSPGGGGEKLFF. The CDR3 bases are TGTGCCAGCTCACCTGGAGGCGGGGGTGAAAAACTGTTTTTT. Complete variable domain (other parts from reference TRBV18 and TRBJ1-4): NAGVMQNPRHLVRRRGQEARLRCSPMKGHSHVYWYRQLPEEGLKFMVYLQKENIIDESGMPKERFSAEFPKEGPSILRIQQVVRGDSAAYFCASSPGGGGEKLFFGSGTQLSVL.